This record covers a single T cell receptor (beta chain). The data were taken from a study of blood T cell repertoires in COVID-19. In the original analysis: How many nucleated cells were present was estimated from reference gene primer amplification. TCRdb's copy holds only in-frame clones and misses some; the assay was immunoSEQ multiplex PCR. V and J calls and clone size are given by that table; D and trimming were obtained from the DNA. There are 250,000 to 350,000 clones in the sample; 80% to 85% occur only once, and around 16% lies in the top ten. The Seattle patients, enrolled during active infection, were followed longitudinally. The V gene lost 8 bases and the J gene lost 0 bases, with 12 bases spanning the gap. Germline V gives CDR1 MNHEY, CDR2 SVGAGI. The CDR3 is made up of 14 amino acids.

V is TRBV6-5 and J is TRBJ2-3, with no clear D. Sequenced sample: peripheral blood. The source of this sequence is a person aged 70 to 85 with COVID-19, enrolled during active disease. The DNA of the CDR3 is TGTGCCAGCGGGCGAAAACCTAGCACAGATACGCAGTATTTT. Protein product: CASGRKPSTDTQYF.